This record covers a single T cell receptor (beta chain). Its antigen is currently unknown. The data were taken from a study of T-cell reconstitution after alpha-beta-depleted transplantation in children. Overall study findings and caveats: In patients about two months after transplant, alpha-beta T cells reportedly arose from several hundred expanded graft clones. One year after transplant, T-cell counts and diversity came mostly from newly produced T cells.

Using unique molecular identifiers, the investigators prepared the TCRbeta library. One entry per CDR3 protein results from TCRdb running MiXCR on the PCR reads. The profile shows around 960,000 distinct CDR3 sequences, around 30% of them singletons. CDR1 is MDHEN, CDR2 SYDVKM, per germline. Trimming stripped 5 bases from V and 3 bases from J, with 13 bases between. The length of the CDR3 is 14 residues. The chain recombines TRBV28 with TRBJ1-1; unclear D gene. The input for sequencing was PBMCs, mostly from graft donor cells, taken 360 days after TCRalphabeta/CD19-depleted stem cell transplant. The clonotype comes from a boy under two years old who had a stem cell transplant for SCID, so the T cells may come from the graft donor. CDR3 sequence: CASSPGPRHTEAFF. In DNA, the CDR3 is TGTGCCAGCAGTCCGGGTCCACGGCACACTGAAGCTTTCTTT.